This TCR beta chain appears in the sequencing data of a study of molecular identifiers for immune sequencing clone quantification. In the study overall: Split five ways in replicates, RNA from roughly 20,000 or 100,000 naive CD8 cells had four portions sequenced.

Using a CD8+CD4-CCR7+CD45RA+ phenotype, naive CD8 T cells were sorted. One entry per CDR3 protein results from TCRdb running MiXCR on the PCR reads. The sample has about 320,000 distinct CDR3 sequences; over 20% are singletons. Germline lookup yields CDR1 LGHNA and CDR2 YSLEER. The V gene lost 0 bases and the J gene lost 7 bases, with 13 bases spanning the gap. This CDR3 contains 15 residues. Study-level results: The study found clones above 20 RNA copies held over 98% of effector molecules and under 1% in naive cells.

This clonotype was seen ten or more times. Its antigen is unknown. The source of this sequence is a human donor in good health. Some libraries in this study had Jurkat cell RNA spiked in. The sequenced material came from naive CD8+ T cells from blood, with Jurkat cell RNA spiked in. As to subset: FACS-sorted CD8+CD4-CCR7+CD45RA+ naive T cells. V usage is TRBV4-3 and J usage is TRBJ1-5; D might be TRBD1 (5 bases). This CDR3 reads CASSQDGRGGQPQHF. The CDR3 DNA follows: TGCGCCAGCAGCCAAGATGGGAGGGGAGGGCAGCCCCAGCATTTT.